The 25 T cell receptor beta chains below were found in one sample sequenced in a study of blood T cell repertoires in COVID-19 (dated by TCRdb to the early 2020s). The library was produced with the immunoSEQ multiplex PCR assay. TCRdb holds this immuneACCESS table with in-frame rearrangements only. Some clones are missing; in checked studies, unresolved V genes explain under half, and the rest has no known cause. Recorded for this sample are hundreds of thousands of clones; around 87% of them occurred a single time. The top ten constitute 2% to 2.5% of the sample. Sequencing was performed on peripheral blood. The origin of the receptors is a woman aged 55-69 years with COVID-19, enrolled during active disease.

This clone has a handful of counts. This chain connects TRBV6-5 to TRBJ1-6, with TRBD1 identical over 8 bases. Trimming removed 6 bases from V and 8 bases from J; junction bases left unmatched: 3. The CDR3 runs to 13 residues. Germline-derived CDR1 and CDR2 are MNHEY and SVGAGI. The CDR3 sequence: CASRDRGDSPLHF. CDR3 nucleotide sequence: TGTGCCAGCAGAGACAGGGGTGATTCACCCCTCCACTTT.

This chain uses TRBV5-1 with TRBJ2-1; 16 bases are shared with TRBD2. V trimming: 3 bases; J trimming: 8 bases; junction bases outside the gene matches: 11. The CDR3 has 18 residues. CDR1 and CDR2 from the germline V gene are SGHRS and YFSETQ. CDR3 coding DNA: TGCGCCAGCAGCTCACTACTTGGGACTAGCGGGGGGGCTGATGAGCAGTTCTTC. Encoded protein: CASSSLLGTSGGADEQFF. Full variable domain (rest looked up from reference TRBV5-1 and TRBJ2-1): KAGVTQTPRYLIKTRGQQVTLSCSPISGHRSVSWYQQTPGQGLQFLFEYFSETQRNKGNFPGRFSGRQFSNSRSEMNVSTLELGDSALYLCASSSLLGTSGGADEQFFGPGTRLTVL.

The genes are TRBV18 and TRBJ2-7; 7 bases line up with TRBD2. The CDR3 is 14 amino acids. The V segment lost 3 bases and the J segment 0 bases; nucleotides outside the gene matches: 2. In germline, CDR1 is KGHSH, CDR2 LQKENI. The CDR3 loop is CASSPGGSSYEQYF. The CDR3 nucleotides are TGTGCCAGCTCACCGGGGGGGAGCTCCTACGAGCAGTACTTC.

In this sample, this clone turned up once. This chain connects TRBV5-1 to TRBJ2-5, with TRBD2 matching over 9 bases. The V gene end was trimmed by 0 bases and the J gene end by 5 bases; junction bases not matched to a gene: 11. The germline V gene encodes CDR1 SGHRS and CDR2 YFSETQ. The CDR3 runs to 17 residues. CDR3 region: CASSLVAMTSGRETQYF. In DNA form, the CDR3 reads TGCGCCAGCAGCTTGGTGGCCATGACTAGCGGCAGGGAGACCCAGTACTTC. Variable domain in full (rest from reference TRBV5-1 and TRBJ2-5): KAGVTQTPRYLIKTRGQQVTLSCSPISGHRSVSWYQQTPGQGLQFLFEYFSETQRNKGNFPGRFSGRQFSNSRSEMNVSTLELGDSALYLCASSLVAMTSGRETQYFGPGTRLLVL.

V and J are TRBV2 and TRBJ1-5; D uncertain. V was cut by 6 bases and J by 3 bases, with 9 bases left in between. The CDR3 sequence is 13 residues long. Germline values: CDR1 SNHLY, CDR2 FYNNEI. CDR3 coding DNA: TGTGCCAGCAGCTTCAGATCCAATCAGCCCCAGCATTTT. Encoded protein: CASSFRSNQPQHF. The variable domain in full, with the rest retrieved from reference TRBV2 and TRBJ1-5, is EPEVTQTPSHQVTQMGQEVILRCVPISNHLYFYWYRQILGQKVEFLVSFYNNEISEKSEIFDDQFSVERPDGSNFTLKIRSTKLEDSAMYFCASSFRSNQPQHFGDGTRLSIL.

V is TRBV2 and J is TRBJ2-1; TRBD2 matches at 14 bases. V shed 6 bases, J shed 9 bases, and the junction held 7 bases outside the gene matches. From germline, CDR1 is SNHLY and CDR2 FYNNEI. This CDR3 spans 15 amino acids. CDR3 sequence (DNA): TGTGCCAGCAGCCTGACTAGCGGGGGGGCCGCTGAGCAGTTCTTC. Encoded protein: CASSLTSGGAAEQFF. Looking up the rest from reference TRBV2 and TRBJ2-1 gives the full variable domain: EPEVTQTPSHQVTQMGQEVILRCVPISNHLYFYWYRQILGQKVEFLVSFYNNEISEKSEIFDDQFSVERPDGSNFTLKIRSTKLEDSAMYFCASSLTSGGAAEQFFGPGTRLTVL.

This clone showed up just once. CDR3 region: CASLQGIGGNEKLFF. For the CDR3, the DNA is TGTGCCAGCCTTCAGGGAATCGGTGGGAATGAAAAACTGTTTTTT. The chain links TRBV7-9 to TRBJ1-4, with TRBD1 as a possible D gene (5 bases). CDR1 and CDR2 (germline): SEHNR, FQNEAQ (reference sequence). V lost 8 bases to trimming and J lost 5 bases, with 18 bases between them. CDR3 length: 15 amino acids.

The chain links TRBV18 to TRBJ1-2; D unresolved. CDR1 and CDR2 from the germline V gene are KGHSH and LQKENI. The CDR3 totals 14 residues. Trimming cost V 3 bases and J 7 bases, with 15 bases left between them. CDR3 amino acids: CASSPPSGLGGYTF. CDR3 sequence (DNA): TGTGCCAGCTCACCGCCGTCGGGTCTGGGTGGCTACACCTTC.

CDR3 protein: CASTLLGSSGGAHKQYF. DNA for the CDR3: TGTGCCAGCACCCTTTTGGGATCTAGCGGGGGGGCCCACAAGCAGTACTTC. The chain employs TRBV27 and TRBJ2-7, with 12 nucleotides matching TRBD2. The CDR3 sequence is 17 residues long. Germline values: CDR1 MNHEY, CDR2 SMNVEV (reference sequence). V gave up 7 bases and J gave up 8 bases; unmatched junction bases: 18.

On this clone itself: Other DNA sequences of this sample code for an identical CDR3. The V gene is TRBV19, the J gene TRBJ1-1; 9 bases agree with TRBD1. With V trimmed by 6 bases and J by 4 bases, 6 bases remained unmatched. Looked up from germline, CDR1 is LNHDA and CDR2 is SQIVND (reference sequence). The CDR3 runs to 14 residues. The CDR3: CASSLGQGSTEAFF. CDR3 DNA sequence: TGTGCCAGTAGCTTGGGACAGGGATCCACTGAAGCTTTCTTT.

This chain links TRBV30 with TRBJ1-1; TRBD1 agrees at 9 bases. V trimming: 7 bases; J trimming: 10 bases; junction bases outside the gene matches: 13. Looked up from germline, CDR1 is GTSNPN and CDR2 is SVGIG (reference sequence). This CDR3 is 13 amino acids long. The CDR3 loop reads CAYNRGLVMIAFF. The CDR3, as DNA: TGTGCCTACAACAGGGGGCTGGTAATGATAGCTTTCTTT.

This rearrangement joins TRBV9 to TRBJ2-3; D is undetermined. The ends were cut back, 0 bases at V and 6 bases at J, with 8 bases in the middle. CDR1 and CDR2 (germline): SGDLS, YYNGEE. This CDR3 has 13 residues. The CDR3 DNA reads TGTGCCAGCAGCGTAGCCGGTGAGGATACGCAGTATTTT. Protein: CASSVAGEDTQYF.

This clone occurred a few times. The V call is TRBV4-1, the J call TRBJ1-4; TRBD1 is a possible D gene (6 bases). V was clipped by 4 bases and J by 5 bases, with 11 bases between them. Germline lookup yields CDR1 MGHRA and CDR2 YSYEKL. The CDR3 sequence is 14 residues long. CDR3 in amino acids: CASSRTDGNEKLFF. The CDR3 nucleotides are TGCGCCAGCAGCCGGACAGATGGAAATGAAAAACTGTTTTTT.

CDR3 DNA sequence: TGTGCCAGCACCAGGACAGGGGCCTTCACAGATACGCAGTATTTT. The encoded protein is CASTRTGAFTDTQYF. The chain recombines TRBV28 with TRBJ2-3; 9 bases agree with TRBD1. Germline loops: CDR1 MDHEN, CDR2 SYDVKM. This CDR3 has 15 amino acids. The V gene end was trimmed by 7 bases and the J gene end by 2 bases; junction bases not matched to a gene: 7.

In this sample, this clone turned up a few times. The chain has TRBV3-1 (or the pseudogene TRBV3-2) and TRBJ2-5, with a weak D call TRBD1 (5 bases). Trimming cost V 1 base and J 4 bases, with 16 bases left between them. CDR3 length: 16 residues. The germline CDR1 and CDR2 sequences are LGHDT and YNNKEL (reference sequence). The CDR3 reads CASSQVSSQVVETQYF. The CDR3 DNA reads TGTGCCAGCAGCCAAGTCTCCTCACAGGTAGTAGAGACCCAGTACTTC.

The sample holds a few counts of this clone. The rearrangement joins TRBV6-7 to TRBJ2-2; 8 bases fit TRBD1. TRBV6-7 falls under the ORF class, with uncertain function. This CDR3 has 16 amino acids. Trimming took 8 bases from V and 5 from J; bases not matched to a gene: 13. In nucleotides, the CDR3 is TGTGCCAGCCCAACCGGACAGGGAGGAGAAACCGGGGAGCTGTTTTTT. This encodes CASPTGQGGETGELFF.

The CDR3 spells CASSQDGQGGTEAFF. In DNA, the CDR3 is TGTGCCAGCAGCCAAGATGGACAGGGAGGCACTGAAGCTTTCTTT. This chain joins TRBV3-1 (or the pseudogene TRBV3-2) and TRBJ1-1; TRBD1 agrees at 8 bases. The V and J ends lost 0 bases and 4 bases, in that order; junction bases with no gene match: 4. The germline V gene has CDR1 LGHDT and CDR2 YNNKEL (reference sequence). The CDR3 has 15 residues.

V and J are TRBV27 and TRBJ2-1, with TRBD2 matching 11 bases. Trimming took 1 base from V and 0 from J; bases not matched to a gene: 8. Germline CDR1 MNHEY, CDR2 SMNVEV (reference sequence). This CDR3 has 19 amino acids. CDR3 amino acids: CASSLWASGGRASYNEQFF. CDR3 bases: TGTGCCAGCAGTTTATGGGCTAGCGGGGGGCGCGCCTCCTACAATGAGCAGTTCTTC.

The gene calls are TRBV19 and TRBJ1-2; D not resolved. From germline, CDR1 is LNHDA and CDR2 SQIVND (reference sequence). The CDR3 has 12 amino acids. V lost 7 bases and J lost 0, with 6 bases in between. Written as DNA, the CDR3 is TGTGCCAGTAAGACACCTAACTATGGCTACACCTTC. Its translation is CASKTPNYGYTF.

The gene calls are TRBV28 and TRBJ1-5; TRBD1 matches 9 bases. Germline CDR1 MDHEN, CDR2 SYDVKM. The CDR3 has 17 amino acids. Trimming took 6 bases from V and 3 from J; bases not matched to a gene: 12. CDR3: CASSRKTGGSNNQPQHF. CDR3 nucleotide sequence: TGTGCCAGCAGCAGAAAGACAGGGGGGTCTAACAATCAGCCCCAGCATTTT.

This chain joins TRBV28 and TRBJ1-5, with 10 positions matching TRBD1. Germline lookup yields CDR1 MDHEN and CDR2 SYDVKM. The CDR3 is made up of 16 amino acids. V shed 6 bases and J 0 bases; nucleotides not matched to a gene: 5. This chain's CDR3 is CASSPDRGNSNQPQHF. CDR3 DNA sequence: TGTGCCAGCAGCCCGGACAGGGGGAATAGCAATCAGCCCCAGCATTTT.

In this sample, this clone turned up once. The chain employs TRBV5-4 and TRBJ2-1; TRBD2 matches at 8 bases. The CDR3 contains 13 residues. Germline V CDR1 and CDR2: SGHNT, YYREEE (reference sequence). J lost 15 bases, V lost 2 bases, and 10 bases had no gene match. The CDR3 bases are TGTGCCAGCAGCTTTCCCGGGACTAGTCATGCGTTCTTC. Its translation: CASSFPGTSHAFF.

To note about this clone: Other DNA sequences in the sample encode the same CDR3. The V call is TRBV2, the J call TRBJ2-7, with a weak D call TRBD1 (6 bases). Germline V gene lookup returns CDR1 SNHLY and CDR2 FYNNEI. The CDR3 is 12 amino acids. V was pared by 4 bases and J by 2 bases, with 6 bases between. The CDR3: CASSGQAYEQYF. The DNA of the CDR3 is TGTGCCAGCAGTGGACAGGCCTACGAGCAGTACTTC.

The chain is built from TRBV4-1 and TRBJ1-2; 7 positions agree with TRBD1. With 1 base clipped from V and 10 bases from J, the junction kept 12 bases outside the gene matches. The CDR3 has 15 residues. The germline gives CDR1 MGHRA, CDR2 YSYEKL. As DNA, the CDR3 is TGCGCCAGCAGCCAAGTATTTGTCAGGGGGTCCTCCTACACCTTC. It encodes CASSQVFVRGSSYTF.

The CDR3 sequence is CASSELDRGLLGYTF. CDR3 in DNA: TGTGCCAGCAGTGAACTGGACAGGGGGCTGTTGGGCTACACCTTC. V gene TRBV2 combines with J gene TRBJ1-2; 11 bases are a match to TRBD1. The junction had 7 bases not matched to a gene; V was cut back by 2 bases and J by 8 bases. This CDR3 has 15 residues. CDR1 and CDR2 (germline): SNHLY, FYNNEI.